This passage covers 23 T cell receptor beta chains from one sample sequenced in a study of T cell responses to AZD1222 COVID-19 vaccine. Profiling relied on immunoSEQ multiplex PCR, and the TCRdb table lists in-frame clones only, not all of them. The table shows about 79,000 clones, with 90% to 95% occurring only once. The specimen comprised peripheral blood, sampled on day 0 of MenACWY control vaccination. The source of these receptors is an adult in good health.

This chain connects TRBV19 to TRBJ2-1; 8 bases line up with TRBD1. CDR1 and CDR2 (germline): LNHDA, SQIVND (reference sequence). The CDR3 covers 16 residues. The ends lost 6 bases at V and 0 bases at J; junction bases unmatched: 7. The CDR3 spells CASRRQGPSSYNEQFF. CDR3 bases: TGTGCCAGTAGGCGACAGGGGCCCAGCTCCTACAATGAGCAGTTCTTC.

The J gene is TRBJ2-2, the V gene TRBV7-9; D gene uncertain. Germline values: CDR1 SEHNR, CDR2 FQNEAQ (reference sequence). The CDR3 extends over 14 amino acids. The germline V and J ends were trimmed by 2 bases and 6 bases, with 10 bases remaining between them. CDR3 protein: CASSLTLESGELFF. Written as DNA, the CDR3 is TGTGCCAGCAGCTTAACCCTTGAGTCCGGGGAGCTGTTTTTT.

This clone is a singleton in its sample. DNA of the CDR3: TGCGCCAGCAGCTTGAGGGGACAGCTGATAAATGAGCAGTTCTTC. It translates to CASSLRGQLINEQFF. The chain has TRBV5-1 and TRBJ2-1; 7 nucleotides align to TRBD1. CDR1 and CDR2 (germline): SGHRS, YFSETQ. The J segment lost 7 bases and the V segment lost 1 base, leaving 8 bases of the junction unmatched. The CDR3 covers 15 residues.

The chain recombines TRBV28 with TRBJ1-6, with D possibly being TRBD1 (6 bases). The germline V gene encodes CDR1 MDHEN and CDR2 SYDVKM. Trimming left V 5 bases short and J 8 bases short, with 19 bases between. The CDR3 consists of 16 residues. The CDR3, as DNA: TGTGCCAGCAGTGATCAGGGGTGGGGTGGTGATTCACCCCTCCACTTT. Translating it yields CASSDQGWGGDSPLHF.

This chain uses TRBV7-2 with TRBJ1-2; D possibly corresponds to TRBD1 (5 bases). Trimming shortened V by 5 bases and J by 1 base, and 11 bases separated the two germline ends. The CDR3 length is 14 residues. Germline V gene data show CDR1 as SGHTA and CDR2 as FQGNSA. The CDR3 DNA reads as TGTGCCAGCAGCGCTTTCAGGGATAACTATGGCTACACCTTC. Residues: CASSAFRDNYGYTF.

The genes are TRBV7-6 and TRBJ1-6; D is unresolved. The CDR3 is 15 amino acids. In germline, CDR1 is SGHVS, CDR2 FNYEAQ. V lost 5 bases and J 3 bases, leaving 11 bases between the germline ends. CDR3 in amino acids: CASSPEAGYNSPLHF. The CDR3 nucleotides read TGTGCCAGCAGCCCTGAGGCGGGCTATAATTCACCCCTCCACTTT.

On this clone: This specimen includes other DNA sequences encoding the same CDR3. This sequence joins TRBV3-1 (or the pseudogene TRBV3-2) and TRBJ2-5, with 11 bases matching TRBD1. This CDR3 contains 15 residues. V dropped 4 bases and J dropped 1; count of bases not matched to a gene: 2. Germline V gene data show CDR1 as LGHDT and CDR2 as YNNKEL (reference sequence). The CDR3 loop is CASSRGTGGQETQYF. CDR3 DNA: TGTGCCAGCAGCCGAGGGACAGGGGGCCAAGAGACCCAGTACTTC.

The chain's CDR3 is CASSRGLRGEQYF. In nucleotides, the CDR3 is TGTGCCAGCAGCCGGGGGCTTCGGGGCGAGCAGTACTTC. This chain connects TRBV7-2 to TRBJ2-7; either TRBD1 or TRBD2 may supply D (6 bases each). The CDR3 is 13 amino acids. V was trimmed by 5 bases and J by 6 bases, leaving 14 bases between them. CDR1 SGHTA and CDR2 FQGNSA come from the germline V gene.

Here the CDR3 DNA reads TGTGCCAGTAGGGCCGGGACGGCTTATGGCTACACCTTC. Translation gives CASRAGTAYGYTF. The chain links TRBV19 to TRBJ1-2, with D possibly being TRBD1 (5 bases). The CDR3 extends over 13 amino acids. V was pared by 6 bases and J by 5 bases, with 13 bases between. Germline CDR1 LNHDA, CDR2 SQIVND (reference sequence).

V and J are TRBV12-3 or TRBV12-4 and TRBJ1-1; D ambiguous. Trimming shortened V by 6 bases and J by 4 bases, and 12 bases separated the two germline ends. The CDR3 runs to 13 residues. CDR3 sequence reads: CASRPGWGTEAFF. CDR3 DNA sequence: TGTGCCAGCAGGCCGGGTTGGGGCACTGAAGCTTTCTTT.

This sequence joins TRBV13 and TRBJ2-7; weak D call: TRBD2 (6 bases). Germline lookup yields CDR1 PRHDT and CDR2 FYEKMQ (reference sequence). V gave up 6 bases and J gave up 6 bases, with 24 bases separating them. The length of the CDR3 is 16 residues. CDR3: CASSYQSLTGVTEQYF. CDR3 in DNA: TGTGCCAGCAGTTATCAAAGCTTAACGGGAGTTACCGAGCAGTACTTC.

The chain uses TRBV11-1 and TRBJ2-1, with 7 bases that match TRBD1. The CDR3 has 15 amino acids. V lost 1 base and J lost 4; bases outside the gene matches: 4. The germline V gene encodes CDR1 SGHAT and CDR2 FQDESV (reference sequence). The chain's CDR3 is CASSLDGTEYNEQFF. Here the CDR3 DNA reads TGTGCCAGCAGCTTAGACGGGACAGAGTACAATGAGCAGTTCTTC.

About this clone itself: The same CDR3 also results from other DNA sequences found in this sample. V and J are TRBV24-1 and TRBJ2-3; TRBD1 matches 8 bases. V shed 9 bases and J 2 bases; nucleotides not matched to a gene: 3. This CDR3 has 13 residues. CDR1 and CDR2 (germline): KGHDR, SFDVKD. Written as DNA, the CDR3 is TGTGCCACCGGGACAGGAGTCACAGATACGCAGTATTTT. Translation: CATGTGVTDTQYF.

The chain combines TRBV3-1 (or the pseudogene TRBV3-2) with TRBJ2-2; 10 bases are shared with TRBD2. Germline loops: CDR1 LGHDT, CDR2 YNNKEL (reference sequence). Trimming at V came to 2 bases and at J to 4 bases, leaving 1 base not matched to a gene. The CDR3 spans 15 residues. The CDR3: CASSQSGGATGELFF. CDR3 in DNA: TGTGCCAGCAGCCAAAGCGGGGGGGCCACCGGGGAGCTGTTTTTT.

The chain joins TRBV5-8 to TRBJ1-2, with 9 bases matching TRBD1. The CDR3 has 13 amino acids. Germline-derived CDR1 and CDR2 are SGHTS and YDEGEE. V was clipped by 5 bases and J by 3 bases; unmatched bases: 2. The CDR3: CASSWDRDYGYTF. The CDR3 region has the DNA TGTGCCAGCAGTTGGGACAGGGACTATGGCTACACCTTC.

CDR3 DNA: TGTGCCAGCTCACCAGTGCAGGTGGAGGACTATGGCTACACCTTC. Its protein is CASSPVQVEDYGYTF. The chain has TRBV18 and TRBJ1-2, with D uncertain. The length of the CDR3 is 15 residues. CDR1 and CDR2 (germline): KGHSH, LQKENI. Deletions cut 2 bases from V and 3 bases from J, with 13 bases between.

V and J are TRBV7-2 and TRBJ2-7, with D possibly TRBD2 on 6 matching bases. This CDR3 region has 14 residues. Trimming removed 5 bases at V and 0 bases at J, with 11 bases between. Germline-derived CDR1 and CDR2 are SGHTA and FQGNSA. CDR3 bases: TGTGCCAGCAGCGGGTACGGGAGCTCCTACGAGCAGTACTTC. As protein: CASSGYGSSYEQYF.

V usage is TRBV5-1 and J usage is TRBJ2-5; D is unclear. The CDR3 consists of 12 residues. Trimming cost V 1 base and J 1 base, with 2 bases left between them. The germline V gene encodes CDR1 SGHRS and CDR2 YFSETQ. CDR3 nucleotides: TGCGCCAGCAGCTTGTCCCAAGAGACCCAGTACTTC. Encoded protein: CASSLSQETQYF.

J is TRBJ2-1 and V is TRBV7-9; TRBD1 or TRBD2 may be the D gene (5 bases each). The V end lost 3 bases, the J end lost 10 bases, and 16 bases lay between the germline ends. Per germline, CDR1 SEHNR and CDR2 FQNEAQ (reference sequence). The CDR3 is 14 residues long. CDR3 coding DNA: TGTGCCAGCAGCTTTGGAGTCCGGGACCCGGAGCAGTTCTTC. Its translation is CASSFGVRDPEQFF.

The chain combines TRBV18 with TRBJ2-1; 10 bases are a match to TRBD1. This CDR3 is 16 amino acids long. V shed 0 bases, J shed 8 bases, and the junction held 7 bases outside the gene matches. From germline, CDR1 is KGHSH and CDR2 LQKENI. The CDR3 region has the DNA TGTGCCAGCTCACCACCTAATGGGGACAGGGGCCATGAGCAGTTCTTC. Its protein product is CASSPPNGDRGHEQFF.

The V gene is TRBV6-2 or TRBV6-3, the J gene TRBJ2-1; 11 bases map to TRBD1. Germline-derived CDR1 and CDR2 are MNHEY and SVGEGT. Germline trimming cut 6 bases from V and 2 bases from J; bases unmatched to any gene: 3. The CDR3 totals 15 residues. CDR3 amino acids: CASSPGQGAYNEQFF. The DNA of the CDR3 is TGTGCCAGCAGCCCGGGACAGGGGGCCTACAATGAGCAGTTCTTC.

This chain joins TRBV6-5 and TRBJ2-7, with D hard to call. Germline CDR1 MNHEY, CDR2 SVGAGI. V was cut by 0 bases and J by 1 base, with 10 bases left in between. The CDR3 is 15 residues long. The CDR3 loop reads CASSYSFPDSYEQYF. As DNA, the CDR3 is TGTGCCAGCAGTTACTCTTTCCCTGATTCCTACGAGCAGTACTTC.

Of note for this clone: Other DNA sequences within the sample encode an identical CDR3. CDR3 bases: TGTGCCAGCAGTTACGGGGTGTACGAGCAGTACTTC. Protein sequence: CASSYGVYEQYF. The gene calls are TRBV6-2 or TRBV6-3 and TRBJ2-7; D unclear. Per germline, CDR1 MNHEY and CDR2 SVGEGT. The germline V and J ends were trimmed by 2 bases and 4 bases, with 6 bases remaining between them. This CDR3 is 12 amino acids long.